This record looks at one TCR beta chain sequence and its context. V was pared by 2 bases and J by 3 bases, with 9 bases between. Germline V CDR1 and CDR2: MNHEY, SMNVEV (reference sequence). The CDR3 totals 14 residues. The sample is drawn from a study of cytomegalovirus exposure and HLA in healthy donors. Sequencing used immunoSEQ multiplex PCR; TCRdb keeps in-frame clones, though not all of them. In the table there are more than 200,000 clones, roughly nine tenths of which are singletons. The sequenced sample was PBMCs. This clonotype was sampled from a man aged 18 to 35 in good health and CMV-seropositive. This chain uses TRBV27 with TRBJ2-3; unclear D gene. The CDR3 DNA is TGTGCCAGCAGTTTAACCAGGCCAACAGATACGCAGTATTTT. Its translation is CASSLTRPTDTQYF.